These 20 T cell receptor beta chains were all obtained from the same sample, sequenced in a study of shared clonotypes between healthy human individuals (dated by TCRdb to 2020 to 2022). The library was produced with the immunoSEQ multiplex PCR assay. The table was pulled from immuneACCESS by TCRdb, which kept in-frame rearrangements only. Such tables lose some clones; where checked, under half of the loss comes from unresolved V genes, and the rest has no known cause. For this sample the table gives roughly 1.5 million clones, of which approximately 98% were detected only once. About 0.4% of the sample belongs to the ten largest clones. Sequencing was carried out using naive CD4+ T cells sorted from blood. The label giving this sample's cell subset or site can be read as: CD45RA+ positively selected. The receptors come from a man aged 25 to 40 in good health.

The chain couples TRBV7-9 to TRBJ1-6; D gene unclear. From germline, CDR1 is SEHNR and CDR2 FQNEAQ (reference sequence). The CDR3 is 12 residues long. Deletions cut 4 bases from V and 10 bases from J, with 8 bases between. The CDR3 sequence is CASSSPLSPLHF. CDR3 coding DNA: TGTGCCAGCAGCTCGCCTCTCTCACCCCTCCACTTT.

As concerns this clone: Other DNA variants within this sample encode the same CDR3. The gene calls are TRBV28 and TRBJ2-7; TRBD1 matches 7 bases. Unmatched junction bases numbered 1, after V lost 5 bases and J lost 0 bases. From germline, CDR1 is MDHEN and CDR2 SYDVKM. This CDR3 has 13 amino acids. Here the CDR3 DNA reads TGTGCCAGCAGTAGGGACAGCTCCTACGAGCAGTACTTC. Residues: CASSRDSSYEQYF.

V gene TRBV7-9 combines with J gene TRBJ2-7, with D uncertain. The CDR3 contains 12 residues. V lost 3 bases to trimming and J lost 4 bases, with 7 bases between them. Germline CDR1 reads SEHNR; CDR2 reads FQNEAQ (reference sequence). CDR3 protein: CASSLTIYEQYF. Written as DNA, the CDR3 is TGTGCCAGCAGCTTGACAATTTACGAGCAGTACTTC.

The chain recombines TRBV29-1 with TRBJ2-6; tentatively, D is TRBD1 or TRBD2 (5 bases each). V shed 6 bases and J shed 4 bases, with 25 bases lying between them. This CDR3 has 18 residues. Germline V CDR1 and CDR2: SQVTM, ANQGSEA. CDR3 in DNA: TGCAGCGTCGGGACGCACCAAAGCCGCCTATCAGGGGCCAACGTCCTGACTTTC. Protein product: CSVGTHQSRLSGANVLTF.

The chain joins TRBV6-5 to TRBJ1-5; D possibly corresponds to TRBD1 (6 bases). Trimming left V 6 bases short and J 4 bases short, with 10 bases between. CDR3 length: 13 amino acids. Per the germline V gene, CDR1 is MNHEY and CDR2 is SVGAGI. CDR3 nucleotide sequence: TGTGCCAGCAGGGCCACAGGGAATCAGCCCCAGCATTTT. Protein: CASRATGNQPQHF.

The chain carries TRBV4-2 and TRBJ1-5; D might be TRBD1 (5 bases). This CDR3 spans 14 amino acids. Germline CDR1 LGHNA, CDR2 YNFKEQ. The V end lost 0 bases, the J end lost 7 bases, and 10 bases lay between the germline ends. CDR3 coding DNA: TGTGCCAGCAGCCAAGATGGGGCAGCACAGCCCCAGCATTTT. Its translation is CASSQDGAAQPQHF.

This chain connects TRBV30 to TRBJ2-2, with 10 bases aligning to TRBD1. CDR3 size: 14 residues. CDR1 GTSNPN and CDR2 SVGIG come from the germline V gene (reference sequence). V lost 4 bases to trimming and J lost 5 bases; unmatched junction nucleotides: 4. The CDR3 sequence is CAWTGTGVTGELFF. The CDR3 region has the DNA TGTGCCTGGACCGGGACAGGGGTTACCGGGGAGCTGTTTTTT.

In regard to this clone: This specimen includes other DNA sequences encoding the same CDR3. The CDR3 DNA sequence: TGTGCCAGCAGCGAGACAGGGGGTTCCTACAATGAGCAGTTCTTC. Translation: CASSETGGSYNEQFF. The chain joins TRBV9 to TRBJ2-1; 9 positions match TRBD1. CDR1 SGDLS and CDR2 YYNGEE come from the germline V gene. V lost 3 bases and J lost 1; bases outside the gene matches: 2. The CDR3 spans 15 residues.

This clone was observed a single time. The V and J genes are TRBV7-2 and TRBJ1-4; TRBD1 aligns across 9 bases. CDR1 is SGHTA, CDR2 FQGNSA, per germline. The CDR3 contains 15 residues. With 3 bases clipped from V and 6 bases from J, the junction kept 5 bases outside the gene matches. The CDR3 sequence is CASSLPGQGYEKLFF. The CDR3 region has the DNA TGTGCCAGCAGCTTGCCGGGACAGGGTTATGAAAAACTGTTTTTT.

The chain uses TRBV14 and TRBJ2-2, with 9 bases aligning to TRBD2. Losses at the gene ends were 6 bases for V and 4 bases for J; bases not matched to a gene: 3. The CDR3 totals 14 residues. Germline CDR1 is SGHDN and CDR2 is FVKESK. The CDR3 DNA follows: TGTGCCAGCAGGCTAGCGGGACTCACCGGGGAGCTGTTTTTT. Its protein is CASRLAGLTGELFF.

V usage is TRBV6-5 and J usage is TRBJ1-2, with D uncertain. Germline V gene sequence: CDR1 MNHEY, CDR2 SVGAGI. V gave up 0 bases and J gave up 5 bases, with 7 bases separating them. The CDR3 totals 13 residues. The CDR3 DNA follows: TGTGCCAGCAGTTACTCGACGGCTTATGGCTACACCTTC. This encodes CASSYSTAYGYTF.

The rearrangement joins TRBV4-1 to TRBJ2-7; a weak D match, TRBD1 (5 bases). Trimming stripped 1 base from V and 4 bases from J, with 17 bases between. The V gene's germline CDR1 is MGHRA and CDR2 YSYEKL. The CDR3 contains 16 residues. The CDR3 here is CASSQGTTLNIYEQYF. The DNA of the CDR3 is TGCGCCAGCAGCCAAGGGACAACATTGAACATTTACGAGCAGTACTTC.

The J gene is TRBJ2-5, the V gene TRBV5-1; 10 bases fit TRBD2. The germline V gene encodes CDR1 SGHRS and CDR2 YFSETQ. The CDR3 is 16 amino acids. J gave up 5 bases and V 4 bases, and 11 bases lay outside the gene matches. The chain's CDR3 is CASSRRTSGIGETQYF. The CDR3, as DNA: TGCGCCAGCAGCAGGAGGACTAGCGGCATTGGGGAGACCCAGTACTTC.

The chain joins TRBV10-3 to TRBJ2-7; perhaps TRBD2 as D (5 bases). The CDR3 sequence is 13 residues long. V gave up 3 bases and J gave up 3 bases, with 9 bases separating them. Germline CDR1 is ENHRY and CDR2 is SYGVKD. The CDR3 spells CAISEVRGYEQYF. The CDR3 bases are TGTGCCATCAGTGAAGTCCGGGGCTACGAGCAGTACTTC.

The chain combines TRBV5-1 with TRBJ2-5, with D tentatively TRBD1 (5 bases). With 8 bases removed from V and 7 bases from J, the gap between germline ends came to 21 bases. Germline V gives CDR1 SGHRS, CDR2 YFSETQ. The CDR3 covers 14 residues. The CDR3 DNA reads as TGCGCCAGTACAACAGGACCACCCGTGGGGACCCAGTACTTC. Its protein product is CASTTGPPVGTQYF.

About this clone itself: The identical CDR3 is also encoded by other nucleotide sequences in the sample. This chain uses TRBV30 with TRBJ2-7; D is undetermined. Germline assignment: CDR1 GTSNPN and CDR2 SVGIG (reference sequence). There are 11 residues in the CDR3. V was pared by 1 base and J by 3 bases, with 4 bases between. CDR3 in DNA: TGTGCCTGGAGTGCGGGCTACGAGCAGTACTTC. It specifies CAWSAGYEQYF.

This chain uses TRBV5-6 with TRBJ1-2, with 7 bases matching TRBD1. The CDR3 totals 14 residues. The germline V gene encodes CDR1 SGHDT and CDR2 YYEEEE. With V trimmed by 1 base and J by 1 base, 1 base remained unmatched. The CDR3 sequence is CASSLTGDNYGYTF. The CDR3 DNA reads as TGTGCCAGCAGCTTGACAGGGGATAACTATGGCTACACCTTC.

The chain recombines TRBV27 with TRBJ1-3; a possible D gene is TRBD1 (6 bases). The CDR3 has 15 amino acids. Between the trimmed V and J ends, which lost 6 bases and 4 bases, there was a span of 16 bases. Germline V gene sequence: CDR1 MNHEY, CDR2 SMNVEV (reference sequence). The CDR3 here is CASSARGSSGNTIYF. CDR3 DNA: TGTGCCAGCAGCGCTAGGGGGAGTTCCGGAAACACCATATATTTT.

This chain connects TRBV25-1 to TRBJ2-5; D unclear. Germline V gene data show CDR1 as MGHDK and CDR2 as SYGVNS. V lost 3 bases to trimming and J lost 2 bases, with 13 bases between them. CDR3 length: 15 amino acids. CDR3 region: CASSDRKSRQETQYF. CDR3 coding DNA: TGTGCCAGCAGTGACCGAAAGAGCAGGCAAGAGACCCAGTACTTC.

With regard to this clone: Distinct nucleotide sequences in the sample also encode this CDR3. The chain employs TRBV30 and TRBJ1-1; D not certain. Trimming left V 5 bases short and J 2 bases short, with 3 bases between. This CDR3 has 10 amino acids. CDR1 is GTSNPN, CDR2 SVGIG, per germline (reference sequence). DNA for the CDR3: TGTGCCTGGGCTAACACTGAAGCTTTCTTT. Amino acid sequence: CAWANTEAFF.